This TCR beta chain is from a study of PD-1 blockade in classical Hodgkin lymphoma. Study-level information: Patients were given intravenous nivolumab, 3 mg/kg, every 2 weeks. Study-wide findings and caveats: Lower baseline TCR diversity was reported for newly diagnosed patients than for healthy donors. CD4+ TCR diversity rose significantly by C4D1, and CD8+ TCR diversity did not.

V was cut by 1 base and J by 3 bases, with 9 bases left in between. CDR1 and CDR2 from the germline V gene are MNHNS and SASEGT. The CDR3 has 14 amino acids. The time point is: cycle 4 day 1 (C4D1), after less than 7 weeks of nivolumab. All patients relapsed after autologous stem cell transplantation, and brentuximab vedotin exposure varied. Complete response, partial response or progressive disease made up the best responses. Regarding this clone: Its cognate antigen is unknown.

Generated by immunoSEQ multiplex PCR, the TCRdb table keeps only in-frame clones and is missing some. The sample lists about 49,000 clones, 90% seen once, with roughly 13% in the top ten. V usage is TRBV6-1 and J usage is TRBJ1-1, with D perhaps matching TRBD1 (6 bases). The source is a human donor with classical Hodgkin lymphoma. This sample comprised peripheral blood mononuclear cells (PBMCs), obtained before the fourth cycle of nivolumab. The CDR3 spells CASSEVGQHTEAFF. As DNA, the CDR3 is TGTGCCAGCAGTGAAGTTGGACAGCACACTGAAGCTTTCTTT.